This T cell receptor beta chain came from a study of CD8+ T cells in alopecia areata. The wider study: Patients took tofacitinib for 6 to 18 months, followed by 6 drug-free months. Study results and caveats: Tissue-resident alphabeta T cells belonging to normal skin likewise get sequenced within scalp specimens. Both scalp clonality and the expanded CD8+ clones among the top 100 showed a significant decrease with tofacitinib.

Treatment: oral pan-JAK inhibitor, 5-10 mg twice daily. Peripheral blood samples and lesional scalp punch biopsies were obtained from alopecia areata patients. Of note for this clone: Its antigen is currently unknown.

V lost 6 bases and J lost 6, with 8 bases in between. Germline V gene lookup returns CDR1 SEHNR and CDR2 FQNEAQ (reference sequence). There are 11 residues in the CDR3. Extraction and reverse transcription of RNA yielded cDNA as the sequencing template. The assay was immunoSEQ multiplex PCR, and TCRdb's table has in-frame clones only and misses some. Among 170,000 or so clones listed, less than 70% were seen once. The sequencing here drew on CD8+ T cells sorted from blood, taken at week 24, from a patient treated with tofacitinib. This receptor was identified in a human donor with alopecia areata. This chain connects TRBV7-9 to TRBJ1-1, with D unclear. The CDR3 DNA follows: TGTGCCAGCAGGCCGGGCGCTGAAGCTTTCTTT. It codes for CASRPGAEAFF.